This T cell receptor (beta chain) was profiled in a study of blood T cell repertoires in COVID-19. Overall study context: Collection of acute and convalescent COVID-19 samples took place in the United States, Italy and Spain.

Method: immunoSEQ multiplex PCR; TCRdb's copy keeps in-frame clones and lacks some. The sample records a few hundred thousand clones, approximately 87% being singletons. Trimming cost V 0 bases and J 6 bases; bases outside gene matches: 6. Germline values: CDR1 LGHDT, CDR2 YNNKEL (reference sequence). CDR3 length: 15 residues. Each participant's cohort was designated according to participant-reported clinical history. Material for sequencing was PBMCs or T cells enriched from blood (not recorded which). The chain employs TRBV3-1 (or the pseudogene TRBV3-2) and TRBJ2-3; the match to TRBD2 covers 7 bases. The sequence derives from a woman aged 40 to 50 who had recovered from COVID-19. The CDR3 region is CASSQEVVTSDTQYF. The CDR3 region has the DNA TGTGCCAGCAGCCAAGAGGTTGTGACTAGCGATACGCAGTATTTT.